Below are 24 T cell receptor beta chains sequenced from a single sample in a study of a mutant IDH1 vaccine in newly diagnosed glioma. Documented time point: week 47, end of study. The content of each vaccine dose was 300 ug of mutant IDH1 20-mer peptide, and topical imiquimod accompanied it. Their cognate antigens are unknown. Clones were read by immunoSEQ multiplex PCR, and TCRdb kept only the in-frame ones, dropping some. Seen here are fewer than 85,000 clones, about 81% observed once, and the top ten hold approximately 5%. This specimen consisted of PBMCs, obtained from a glioma patient whose treatment included an IDH1 peptide vaccine. These receptors were obtained from a man in his forties or fifties with glioma.

The V gene is TRBV10-3, the J gene TRBJ2-3, with TRBD1 as a possible D gene (6 bases). Deletions cut 6 bases from V and 3 bases from J, with 7 bases between. Germline-derived CDR1 and CDR2 are ENHRY and SYGVKD. CDR3 length: 12 residues. The CDR3 is CAIRQGTDTQYF. The CDR3, as DNA: TGTGCCATCAGGCAGGGGACAGATACGCAGTATTTT.

The chain carries TRBV27 and TRBJ2-3; D is possibly TRBD2 (6 bases). CDR1 MNHEY and CDR2 SMNVEV come from the germline V gene (reference sequence). The CDR3 totals 14 residues. V gave up 4 bases and J gave up 5 bases, with 13 bases separating them. CDR3 DNA: TGTGCCAGCAGTTCCGGGCTGGGAGGAGATACGCAGTATTTT. This gives the protein CASSSGLGGDTQYF.

The chain joins TRBV18 to TRBJ1-5; weak D call: TRBD1 (5 bases). Trimming left V 2 bases short and J 5 bases short, with 13 bases between. Germline V gene sequence: CDR1 KGHSH, CDR2 LQKENI. The CDR3 covers 15 residues. Written as DNA, the CDR3 is TGTGCCAGCTCACCAATCCAGGGCGTCCATCAGCCCCAGCATTTT. Translating gives CASSPIQGVHQPQHF. The whole variable domain, filled in from reference TRBV18 and TRBJ1-5, reads NAGVMQNPRHLVRRRGQEARLRCSPMKGHSHVYWYRQLPEEGLKFMVYLQKENIIDESGMPKERFSAEFPKEGPSILRIQQVVRGDSAAYFCASSPIQGVHQPQHFGDGTRLSIL.

The chain has TRBV10-2 and TRBJ2-1; 13 bases map to TRBD2. After removal of 2 bases from V and 5 bases from J, the junction contained 6 bases not matched to a gene. Per germline, CDR1 WSHSY and CDR2 SAAADI. The CDR3 is 17 amino acids. This chain's CDR3 is CASSETQGLAGNNEQFF. CDR3 DNA: TGCGCCAGCAGTGAGACGCAGGGACTAGCGGGGAACAATGAGCAGTTCTTC.

The chain uses TRBV30 and TRBJ1-6, with a tentative D call TRBD1 (5 bases). V was pared by 2 bases and J by 3 bases, with 11 bases between. Germline V gene lookup returns CDR1 GTSNPN and CDR2 SVGIG (reference sequence). This CDR3 is built from 15 residues. Here the CDR3 reads CAWSRDSNYNSPLHF. As DNA, the CDR3 is TGTGCCTGGAGTAGAGACAGCAACTATAATTCACCCCTCCACTTT.

In its sample, this clone was seen a few times. V is TRBV6-1 and J is TRBJ2-7; D call uncertain. The ends were cut back, 2 bases at V and 3 bases at J, with 5 bases in the middle. The CDR3 runs to 12 residues. CDR1 MNHNS and CDR2 SASEGT come from the germline V gene. CDR3 region: CASSERSYEQYF. For the CDR3, the DNA is TGTGCCAGCAGTGAAAGAAGCTACGAGCAGTACTTC.

The CDR3 nucleotides are TGTGCCATCAGTGAGTCGGAATTGGGACAGGGGGATTCGTATAACTATGGCTACACCTTC. The encoded protein is CAISESELGQGDSYNYGYTF. The chain employs TRBV10-3 and TRBJ1-2, with 11 bases lining up with TRBD1. CDR1 is ENHRY and CDR2 is SYGVKD in the germline V gene. The CDR3 has 20 residues. The junction had 13 bases not matched to a gene; V was cut back by 0 bases and J by 1 base.

The genes are TRBV6-5 and TRBJ2-2; D possibly corresponds to TRBD1 (5 bases). With 4 bases removed from V and 5 bases from J, the gap between germline ends came to 14 bases. The CDR3 sequence is 15 residues long. Germline values: CDR1 MNHEY, CDR2 SVGAGI. CDR3 protein: CASSLEQGRTGELFF. CDR3 sequence (DNA): TGTGCCAGCAGTTTAGAGCAGGGTCGGACCGGGGAGCTGTTTTTT.

The J gene is TRBJ1-1, the V gene TRBV6-6; D is unclear. CDR1 is MNHNY, CDR2 SVGAGI, per germline (reference sequence). The CDR3 contains 10 residues. Trimming left V 7 bases short and J 8 bases short, with 8 bases between. The CDR3 sequence is CASMGSEAFF. CDR3 in DNA: TGTGCCAGCATGGGCAGCGAAGCTTTCTTT.

The rearrangement links TRBV5-1 to TRBJ1-2; D uncertain. This CDR3 comprises 15 residues. Trimming removed 7 bases at V and 3 bases at J, with 19 bases between. In germline, CDR1 is SGHRS, CDR2 YFSETQ. The CDR3 region has the DNA TGCGCCAGCTTCCTGGGAGGGAACAACCACTATGGCTACACCTTC. It codes for CASFLGGNNHYGYTF.

This chain connects TRBV7-9 to TRBJ1-5; no clear D gene. Germline CDR1 reads SEHNR; CDR2 reads FQNEAQ (reference sequence). The CDR3 runs 12 residues. V shed 0 bases and J shed 10 bases, with 7 bases lying between them. CDR3 region: CASSLAVSPQHF. CDR3 sequence (DNA): TGTGCCAGCAGCTTAGCGGTTTCCCCCCAGCATTTT.

The genes are TRBV19 and TRBJ2-1; perhaps TRBD2 as D (6 bases). The CDR3 covers 11 residues. V was shortened by 8 bases and J by 9 bases, with 11 bases between the two germline ends. The germline V gene has CDR1 LNHDA and CDR2 SQIVND (reference sequence). The CDR3 here is CASRDFSEQFF. DNA for the CDR3: TGTGCCAGTCGGGACTTCAGTGAGCAGTTCTTC.

The chain has TRBV19 and TRBJ2-5; 8 nucleotides match TRBD1. Germline V gene lookup returns CDR1 LNHDA and CDR2 SQIVND (reference sequence). V lost 5 bases and J lost 2; bases outside the gene matches: 16. The CDR3 extends over 18 amino acids. CDR3 sequence (DNA): TGTGCCAGTAGTCATCTTCCCCCACGACAGGGGACACAAGAGACCCAGTACTTC. It translates to CASSHLPPRQGTQETQYF.

As DNA, the CDR3 is TGTGCCAGCAGTTTACTAGCGGGGCAAGAGACCCAGTACTTC. Encoded protein: CASSLLAGQETQYF. The V and J genes are TRBV27 and TRBJ2-5; TRBD2 agrees at 9 bases. J was trimmed by 2 bases and V by 2 bases; bases with no gene match: 0. The CDR3 has 14 residues. Germline values: CDR1 MNHEY, CDR2 SMNVEV (reference sequence).

The chain links TRBV29-1 to TRBJ2-3; 8 nucleotides align to TRBD1. The V segment lost 7 bases and the J segment 3 bases; nucleotides outside the gene matches: 6. The V gene's germline CDR1 is SQVTM and CDR2 ANQGSEA. The CDR3 consists of 13 residues. As DNA, the CDR3 is TGCAGCGCTGACAGGGGCCGGACAGATACGCAGTATTTT. This codes for CSADRGRTDTQYF.

V usage is TRBV7-9 and J usage is TRBJ1-2, with 9 bases aligning to TRBD1. This CDR3 has 15 residues. With V trimmed by 3 bases and J by 3 bases, 5 bases remained unmatched. Germline V gene lookup returns CDR1 SEHNR and CDR2 FQNEAQ (reference sequence). CDR3 protein: CASSLGQGLDYGYTF. DNA for the CDR3: TGTGCCAGCAGCTTGGGACAGGGCCTGGACTATGGCTACACCTTC.

The rearrangement joins TRBV7-8 to TRBJ2-2; D gene unclear. Trimming stripped 3 bases from V and 5 bases from J, with 4 bases between. The CDR3 extends over 12 amino acids. Germline loops: CDR1 SGHVS, CDR2 FQNEAQ. CDR3 nucleotide sequence: TGTGCCAGCAGCTTTCAGACCGGGGAGCTGTTTTTT. Protein sequence: CASSFQTGELFF.

For the CDR3, the DNA is TGTGCCAGCAGTGGCCTAGGACGGGCCACTACTAACTATGGCTACACCTTC. Its protein product is CASSGLGRATTNYGYTF. This chain links TRBV25-1 with TRBJ1-2; D is ambiguous. Germline V gene lookup returns CDR1 MGHDK and CDR2 SYGVNS. This CDR3 has 17 amino acids. Trimming removed 4 bases at V and 0 bases at J, with 18 bases between.

The CDR3 here is CASSRGLAGAREQYF. The CDR3 DNA reads as TGCGCCAGCAGCCGAGGGCTAGCGGGGGCTCGGGAGCAGTACTTC. The V and J genes are TRBV4-3 and TRBJ2-7; TRBD2 matches 10 bases. CDR1 and CDR2 (germline): LGHNA, YSLEER. The V gene end was trimmed by 4 bases and the J gene end by 7 bases; junction bases not matched to a gene: 10. The CDR3 has 15 amino acids.

This clone showed up just once. The V call is TRBV27, the J call TRBJ2-1; 10 bases map to TRBD2. The CDR3 runs 16 residues. Germline V gene sequence: CDR1 MNHEY, CDR2 SMNVEV (reference sequence). Trimming removed 5 bases from V and 0 bases from J; junction bases left unmatched: 4. The CDR3 sequence: CASSIRTSGSYNEQFF. CDR3 sequence (DNA): TGTGCCAGCAGTATCCGGACTAGCGGCTCCTACAATGAGCAGTTCTTC.

This clone occurred a few times. The genes are TRBV7-6 and TRBJ2-5; perhaps TRBD2 as D (6 bases). Germline CDR1 SGHVS, CDR2 FNYEAQ. The V end lost 0 bases, the J end lost 4 bases, and 12 bases lay between the germline ends. The CDR3 covers 15 residues. The chain's CDR3 is CASSLAHTSRETQYF. As DNA, the CDR3 is TGTGCCAGCAGCTTAGCGCACACTAGCCGAGAGACCCAGTACTTC.

The CDR3 nucleotides read TGTGCCAGCAGCTTGCTACAGGGACAGGGTGAGCAGTTCTTC. Amino acid sequence: CASSLLQGQGEQFF. This rearrangement joins TRBV7-2 to TRBJ2-1; 9 bases are shared with TRBD1. In germline, CDR1 is SGHTA, CDR2 FQGNSA. This CDR3 region has 14 residues. Trimming cost V 3 bases and J 9 bases; bases outside gene matches: 6.

In DNA form, the CDR3 reads TGTGCCAGCAGCGCCGGGACAGGGTCGGTGGACATTCAGTACTTC. Encoded protein: CASSAGTGSVDIQYF. V usage is TRBV7-2 and J usage is TRBJ2-4, with 9 bases lining up with TRBD1. Germline V gene sequence: CDR1 SGHTA, CDR2 FQGNSA. The CDR3 is made up of 15 amino acids. J lost 8 bases, V lost 5 bases, and 10 bases had no gene match.

This chain links TRBV5-4 with TRBJ2-2; perhaps TRBD1 as D (6 bases). The CDR3 is made up of 15 amino acids. Germline loops: CDR1 SGHNT, CDR2 YYREEE (reference sequence). The V end lost 3 bases, the J end lost 0 bases, and 9 bases lay between the germline ends. The CDR3 nucleotides are TGTGCCAGCAGCTCCTACAGGGCGAACACCGGGGAGCTGTTTTTT. Translated: CASSSYRANTGELFF.